A selection of T cell receptor beta chains follows, all from one sample in a study of T cell repertoires in cytomegalovirus infection. TCRdb passed the reads through MiXCR, listing each CDR3 protein once. The sample records approximately 750,000 distinct CDR3 sequences, about a third being singletons. Input material: PBMCs. The receptors stem from a human donor in good health (CMV status not recorded). Some clones in this sample may be carry-over from other donors' samples. Each CDR3 is given with its conserved first and last residue. A D gene is named only where the DNA matches it firmly. Part of the rows lack a size; the others show once, few, many or a class for expanded clones.

D gene	J gene	clone size	V gene	CDR3 DNA	CDR3 protein
-	TRBJ2-2	few	TRBV12-3/TRBV12-4	TGTGCCAGCAGTTCTGAGTGGGAATGGCCACCGACTAAGAACACCGGGGAGCTGTTTTTT	CASSSEWEWPPTKNTGELFF
TRBD1	TRBJ1-5	few	TRBV19	TGTGCCAGTAGTATAACTGGACAGGGCAATCAGCCCCAGCATTTT	CASSITGQGNQPQHF
TRBD2	TRBJ2-1	-	TRBV20-1	TGCAGTGCTAGACTAGCGGGAGGTACTAGTGAGCAGTTCTTC	CSARLAGGTSEQFF
-	TRBJ1-2	-	TRBV28	TGTGCCAGCAGTCAAGGAGGGCTTAACTATGGCTACACCTTC	CASSQGGLNYGYTF
-	TRBJ1-2	-	TRBV28	TGTGCCAGCAGTTTTCCGACGGCCTATGGCTACACCTTC	CASSFPTAYGYTF
TRBD2	TRBJ2-7	-	TRBV4-2	TGTGCCAGCAGGCATAGTAGCGGGGGCGATTACGAGCAGTACTTC	CASRHSSGGDYEQYF
TRBD2	TRBJ2-1	many	TRBV12-3/TRBV12-4	TGTGCCAGCAAGAGAACTAGCGGGAGTATTGAGCAGTTCTTC	CASKRTSGSIEQFF
TRBD2	TRBJ2-2	-	TRBV19	TGTGCCAGTAGTATAGGAGCGGGAACCGGGGAGCTGTTTTTT	CASSIGAGTGELFF
-	TRBJ1-1	-	TRBV11-1	TGTGCCAGCAGCTTAGCTCGGGGCTGGGGCACTGAAGCTTTCTTT	CASSLARGWGTEAFF
-	TRBJ2-7	-	TRBV28	TGTGCCAGCAGTTTAAATTGGGGGACCAAAGGATACGAGCAGTACTTC	CASSLNWGTKGYEQYF
TRBD2	TRBJ2-1	few	TRBV7-9	TGTGCCAGCAGAAGAGGCGGGGGGAGCTCCTACAATGAGCAGTTCTTC	CASRRGGGSSYNEQFF
-	TRBJ2-3	-	TRBV27	TGTGCCAGCAGTTCGGGACACTTCTCCAGAACTAGCACAGATACGCAGTATTTT	CASSSGHFSRTSTDTQYF
TRBD2	TRBJ2-1	-	TRBV7-9	TGTGCCAGCAGCCCCGGCGGGAGGGAGCAGTTCTTC	CASSPGGREQFF
-	TRBJ2-7	-	TRBV27	TGTGCCAGCAGTTTCGGGTCGGGGAGTAACGAGCAGTACTTC	CASSFGSGSNEQYF
TRBD1	TRBJ2-7	-	TRBV2	TGTGCCAGCAGTGGTGTGGGGACAGGCTCCTACGAGCAGTACTTC	CASSGVGTGSYEQYF
TRBD2	TRBJ2-1	-	TRBV11-2	TGTGCCAGCAGCGGGGGGACTAGCGGGCGCTACAATGAGCAGTTCTTC	CASSGGTSGRYNEQFF
-	TRBJ2-3	-	TRBV15	TGTGCCACCAGCAGAGAAGCTAGCTCATATACGCAGTATTTT	CATSREASSYTQYF